This entry lists 8 T cell receptor beta chains sequenced from one sample in a study of blood T cell repertoires in COVID-19. Assay: immunoSEQ multiplex PCR; the TCRdb copy retains only in-frame clones and omits some. The repertoire holds 150,000 or so clones, with 65% to 85% as singletons. The sample was peripheral blood. The receptors shown here come from a woman aged 55 to 70 with acute or convalescent COVID-19.

The genes are TRBV2 and TRBJ2-3; 8 nucleotides match TRBD2. The CDR3 loop spans 15 amino acids. CDR1 SNHLY and CDR2 FYNNEI come from the germline V gene. V shed 7 bases and J 3 bases; nucleotides not matched to a gene: 9. The chain's CDR3 is CASMGQRGSTDTQYF. DNA for the CDR3: TGTGCCAGCATGGGCCAGCGGGGGTCGACAGATACGCAGTATTTT.

This clone has only one observation. The V and J genes are TRBV6-4 and TRBJ2-3, with 12 bases matching TRBD2. V gave up 3 bases and J gave up 0 bases; unmatched junction bases: 7. The CDR3 spans 18 residues. Looked up from germline, CDR1 is MRHNA and CDR2 is SNTAGT. The CDR3 reads CASSDRGLAGTSTDTQYF. The CDR3 nucleotides are TGTGCCAGCAGTGATCGCGGACTAGCGGGGACTAGCACAGATACGCAGTATTTT.

The J gene is TRBJ2-4, the V gene TRBV4-1; maybe TRBD2 (6 bases). Per the germline V gene, CDR1 is MGHRA and CDR2 is YSYEKL. The V end lost 4 bases, the J end lost 3 bases, and 22 bases lay between the germline ends. CDR3 length equals 18 residues. The chain's CDR3 is CASSPRGEVGGGKNIQYF. The CDR3 DNA follows: TGCGCCAGCAGCCCCCGAGGGGAGGTCGGTGGGGGCAAAAACATTCAGTACTTC.

The rearrangement uses TRBV6-5 and TRBJ1-6, with 7 bases aligning to TRBD1. The trim removed 4 bases at V and 10 bases at J, leaving 13 bases unmatched. Germline CDR1 and CDR2: MNHEY and SVGAGI. The CDR3 loop spans 16 amino acids. The CDR3 region has the DNA TGTGCCAGCAGTTTGGTTACTACAGGGGAAGGATCACCCCTCCACTTT. As protein: CASSLVTTGEGSPLHF.

This chain uses TRBV18 with TRBJ1-5, with 7 bases aligning to TRBD1. V dropped 6 bases and J dropped 0; count of bases not matched to a gene: 5. The CDR3 has 15 amino acids. Germline CDR1 reads KGHSH; CDR2 reads LQKENI. The CDR3: CASSGGQNSNQPQHF. CDR3 DNA sequence: TGTGCCAGCTCGGGGGGACAGAATAGCAATCAGCCCCAGCATTTT.

The chain employs TRBV24-1 and TRBJ2-7; 9 positions match TRBD1. The V and J ends lost 9 bases and 6 bases, in that order; junction bases with no gene match: 11. The CDR3 runs to 14 residues. Per germline, CDR1 KGHDR and CDR2 SFDVKD. The CDR3 DNA is TGTGCCACCCCTAAAGGACAGGGGAATTGCGAGCAGTACTTC. Its translation: CATPKGQGNCEQYF.

The chain is built from TRBV6-5 and TRBJ2-2; tentative D call: TRBD2 (6 bases). Germline V gene data show CDR1 as MNHEY and CDR2 as SVGAGI. The V and J ends lost 3 bases and 7 bases respectively, with 12 bases between them. The length of the CDR3 is 14 residues. The CDR3 nucleotides are TGTGCCAGCAGTTATAACGGGGGTGACGGGGAGCTGTTTTTT. This sequence encodes CASSYNGGDGELFF.

This chain connects TRBV24-1 to TRBJ2-5; TRBD1 matches 9 bases. The CDR3 runs 16 residues. The germline gives CDR1 KGHDR, CDR2 SFDVKD. Unmatched junction bases numbered 10, after V lost 4 bases and J lost 5 bases. The chain's CDR3 is CATSDPGTGFSETQYF. DNA for the CDR3: TGTGCCACCAGTGACCCCGGGACAGGGTTTTCGGAGACCCAGTACTTC.